The sequence of this T cell receptor beta chain was determined in a study of shared clonotypes between healthy human individuals. This clone was counted a single time. Germline values: CDR1 SGHVT, CDR2 SQSDAQ. The V gene lost 9 bases and the J gene lost 2 bases, with 16 bases spanning the gap. There are 14 residues in the CDR3. Division of CD4+ cells produced a CD45RA+ naive subset and a CD45RA-negative memory subset. Each subset's genomic DNA was shared equally among a number of immunoSEQ plates. In the study's own analysis: ImmunoSEQ junction-only sequences lacked quality scores, so their filtering differed. Sequencing used immunoSEQ multiplex PCR; TCRdb keeps in-frame clones, though not all of them. V and J calls and clone size are copied from that table; D and trimming were computed from the DNA. The sample has 1,500,000 or so clones; approximately 98.5% are singletons.

This TCR came from a man under 40 in good health. V is TRBV7-4 and J is TRBJ1-1; D possibly corresponds to TRBD1 (5 bases). Input material: naive CD4+ T cells sorted from blood. Subset noted: CD45RA+ positively selected. CDR3 sequence (DNA): TGTGCCAGGGGGGATTGGCCCGTAAACACTGAAGCTTTCTTT. Its protein is CARGDWPVNTEAFF.